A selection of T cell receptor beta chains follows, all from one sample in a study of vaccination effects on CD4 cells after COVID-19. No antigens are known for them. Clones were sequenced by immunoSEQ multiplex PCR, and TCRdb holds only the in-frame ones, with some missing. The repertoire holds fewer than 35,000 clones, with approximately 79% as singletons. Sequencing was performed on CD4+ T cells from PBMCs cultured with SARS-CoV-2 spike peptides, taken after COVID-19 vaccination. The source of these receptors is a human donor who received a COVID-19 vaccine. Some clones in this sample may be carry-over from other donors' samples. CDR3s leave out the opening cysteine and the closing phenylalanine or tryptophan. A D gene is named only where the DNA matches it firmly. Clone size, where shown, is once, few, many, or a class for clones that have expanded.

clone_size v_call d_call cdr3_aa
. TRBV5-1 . ASSSASPGTEAF
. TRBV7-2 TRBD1 ASSLDRTGPRSSPLH
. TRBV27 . ASRSGALETQY
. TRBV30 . AWTRANSNQPQH
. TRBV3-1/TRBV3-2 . ASSRRAGEQY
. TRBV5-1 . ASSLELVTNTGELF
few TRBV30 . AWSRDSTDTQY
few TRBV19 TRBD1 ASSTEWTGYSNQPQH
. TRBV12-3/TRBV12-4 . ATPSVSDTQY
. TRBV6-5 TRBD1 ATSRDSYNEQF
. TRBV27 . ASSLFLREGTEAF
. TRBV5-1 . ASSLAPGLSQPQH
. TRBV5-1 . ASSTGGLYNEQF
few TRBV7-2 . ASSLSFLAGATDTQY
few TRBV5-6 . ASSFSDGTGELF
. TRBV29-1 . SVGDQAYSEAF
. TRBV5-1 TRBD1 ASSPQGAEGYT
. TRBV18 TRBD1 ASSPPDRSSQPQH
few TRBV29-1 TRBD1 SVAFLDRSIPTNYGYT